The clone carrying this TCR beta chain was observed at least ten times. Trimming stripped 0 bases from V and 6 bases from J, with 29 bases between. Germline-derived CDR1 and CDR2 are SQVTM and ANQGSEA. The CDR3 contains 19 residues. This record comes from a study of patients and donors after allogeneic stem cell transplantation. TCRdb itself ran the RT-PCR reads through MiXCR, one entry per CDR3 protein. The repertoire holds fewer than 200,000 distinct CDR3 sequences, with 25% to 35% as singletons. Sequencing was carried out using blood, either unsorted or a sorted T cell fraction (not recorded which). The V and J genes are TRBV29-1 and TRBJ1-2; D perhaps matches TRBD1 (6 bases). The clonotype was recovered from a human donor who was either an allogeneic HSCT recipient or a stem cell or donor lymphocyte infusion donor (not recorded which). It is not recorded whose cells these are; they may come from a transplant donor. For the CDR3, the DNA is TGCAGCGTTGAAGATCCATCCCCCCCACAGGGAGTCCGCCTTCATGGCTACACCTTC. It specifies CSVEDPSPPQGVRLHGYTF.